This T cell receptor (beta chain) originates from a study of human T cells and chemical hapten exposure. The V end lost 3 bases, the J end lost 0 bases, and 12 bases lay between the germline ends. The CDR3 is 17 amino acids. Noted time point: patch test 2, 6 weeks after DPC sensitization. Treatment in this sample: therapeutic diphenylcyclopropenone sensitization with weekly scalp DPC. Patches went on only after blood had been drawn each time. Unfractionated whole blood yielded the extracted total RNA. TCRdb reprocessed the RACE reads with MiXCR, giving one entry per CDR3 protein. The sample consists of about 82,000 distinct CDR3 sequences, 6.5% to 8.5% of them appearing once. Study-wide results and limits: Expanded TCRs formed significantly more large CDR3 similarity clusters than controls. Given that the donors had alopecia, their immune response may differ from that seen in healthy people.

There are many counts of this clonotype. Antigen: not known. The clonotype originates from a woman aged 30 to 39 with alopecia areata. Some clones in this sample may be carry-over from other donors' samples. The starting material was whole blood, obtained in connection with sensitization to the hapten diphenylcyclopropenone (DPC). J is TRBJ1-6 and V is TRBV12-3 or TRBV12-4; TRBD1 is a possible D gene (5 bases). CDR3 nucleotide sequence: TGTGCCAGCAGTTTCGGCAGGACAAGCTCCTATAATTCACCCCTCCACTTT. Translated, it gives CASSFGRTSSYNSPLHF.